What follows describes a single T cell receptor beta chain. Antigen unknown. The data originate from a study of CD8 T cells in Susac syndrome. Whole-study findings and limits: It was acknowledged by the study that relatively few individuals were included in its TCR sequencing and HLA analysis.

V was clipped by 7 bases and J by 6 bases; unmatched bases: 9. CDR1 and CDR2 from the germline V gene are LGHNA and YSLEER. The CDR3 runs to 15 residues. Sequencing of TCR beta drew on CD8+ and CD4+ T cells from blood. It was with random hexamers that roughly 0.45 to 1 ug RNA was reverse transcribed. TCRdb redid the calling of the immunoSEQ multiplex PCR reads with MiXCR, one entry per CDR3 protein. The sample holds about 180,000 distinct CDR3 sequences, approximately 95% seen once. The chain couples TRBV4-3 to TRBJ1-6; 7 bases match TRBD1. Sequences were obtained from CD4+ T cells from PBMCs. The origin of this receptor is a human donor with Susac syndrome. CDR3 nucleotides: TGCGCCAGCAACCCTGAGAGGGGGCTTAATTCACCCCTCCACTTT. Residues: CASNPERGLNSPLHF.